This paragraph reports one T cell receptor (beta chain). Other DNA sequences within the sample encode an identical CDR3. This entry comes from a study of blood T cell repertoires in COVID-19. Study details: COVID-19 samples, acute and convalescent, were from the United States, Italy and Spain. In each case, the material was cDNA or gDNA derived from T cells, B-cell-depleted T cells, or PBMCs.

Original data processing: For nucleated cells, counts were estimated from reference gene primer amplification. The table came from immunoSEQ multiplex PCR; TCRdb's copy has only in-frame clones and leaves some out. The DNA was the basis for D and trimming; V, J and clone size are from that table. This repertoire shows about 50,000 clones, roughly nine tenths found once; its top ten account for about 27%. The origin of this receptor is a human donor in a cohort sampled during active COVID-19. Sequenced material: peripheral blood.

The CDR3 bases are TGTGCCAGTAGTACAGGGGGAGATACGCAGTATTTT. Translated: CASSTGGDTQYF. V and J are TRBV19 and TRBJ2-3; TRBD1 aligns across 7 bases. There are 12 residues in the CDR3. CDR1 LNHDA and CDR2 SQIVND come from the germline V gene (reference sequence). V dropped 4 bases and J dropped 5; count of bases not matched to a gene: 0.